These T cell receptor beta chains were read from a single sample in a study of radiation and T cells in renal cell carcinoma. Produced via immunoSEQ multiplex PCR; TCRdb's table is partial and in-frame only. The data contain roughly 130,000 clones, 88% of them seen just once; the ten biggest clones take up approximately 12%. The source was blood, collected from a patient whose treatment included radiotherapy and nephrectomy. These receptors came from a woman in her 50s with renal cell carcinoma. CDR3s leave out the opening cysteine and the closing phenylalanine or tryptophan. The order of the fields is D gene, V gene, J gene, clone size, CDR3 protein. The D gene is left open where the match is weak. Rows may omit the clone size; those that give it use once, few, many or a size class.

.,TRBV6-4,TRBJ1-1,once,ASSLQTRGELENTEAF
.,TRBV5-4,TRBJ2-7,.,ASSVSPGAYEQY
TRBD2,TRBV18,TRBJ2-1,.,ASSPPPGLAALYNEQF
.,TRBV4-1,TRBJ1-4,.,ASRAYTNEKLF
.,TRBV6-1,TRBJ2-1,.,ASRHNEQF
.,TRBV5-1,TRBJ1-6,.,ASSLTDMNSPLH
TRBD2,TRBV7-2,TRBJ2-3,.,ASSSQGTSASTDTQY
.,TRBV7-9,TRBJ2-7,.,ASSFGSLLDYEQY
.,TRBV6-1,TRBJ1-1,.,ASSSYREGTEAF
TRBD1,TRBV13,TRBJ1-2,.,ASSSGQGSAFYGYT
.,TRBV12-5,TRBJ2-7,.,ASGLDGGGSPYEQY
TRBD1,TRBV5-8,TRBJ1-1,.,ASSSRDRENTEAF
.,TRBV28,TRBJ1-5,once,AISGRVGNQPQH
TRBD1,TRBV5-5,TRBJ2-1,.,ASSLRTGGSGELDEQF
.,TRBV19,TRBJ1-4,few,ASSISGTENEKLF
.,TRBV6-6,TRBJ1-5,.,ASSYGGGNQPQH
.,TRBV5-1,TRBJ2-2,.,ASSSDSYLTGELF
.,TRBV7-9,TRBJ2-7,.,ASSLGRGVGPQY
TRBD1,TRBV5-1,TRBJ1-1,.,ASSPRTGTNTEAF
.,TRBV5-8,TRBJ1-2,few,ASRDISGQGITYGYT
TRBD1,TRBV7-9,TRBJ1-6,.,ASSPSLGQGDSPLH
.,TRBV5-5,TRBJ1-5,.,ASSRQVESNQPQH
TRBD2,TRBV11-1,TRBJ2-1,.,ASSYGTSGADEQF
TRBD1,TRBV9,TRBJ1-1,.,ASSVGGGTAMNTEAF
.,TRBV7-8,TRBJ2-2,.,ASSLRLYTGELF
.,TRBV27,TRBJ1-4,.,ASRPHNSGREKLF
.,TRBV4-3,TRBJ1-6,.,ASSPTTDRSSYNSPLH
.,TRBV10-3,TRBJ2-4,.,AISVLGGESNIQY
.,TRBV19,TRBJ1-5,.,ASSLRTAHNQPQH